The source of this T cell receptor beta chain is a study of cytomegalovirus exposure and HLA in healthy donors. This CDR3 has 16 residues. The V and J ends lost 1 base and 0 bases respectively, with 10 bases between them. Germline CDR1 reads SGHTA; CDR2 reads FQGTGA. With 60 Vbeta and 13 Jbeta primers, the PCR was carried out. The repertoire was sequenced with immunoSEQ multiplex PCR; TCRdb's copy has only in-frame clones and lacks some. This sample has 100,000 to 150,000 clones, with 78% found just once. The sample holds one count of this clone. Its specificity is not known. Study-level results: Usually a TCR sequence was rare, but some public TCRs were found in many donors.

This receptor was identified in a man between 40 and 49 years old in good health and CMV-seronegative. The material sequenced was PBMCs. The V gene is TRBV7-3, the J gene TRBJ1-3, with D unresolved. The CDR3 DNA is TGTGCCAGCAGCTTAAAGTTCCCTAGCTCTGGAAACACCATATATTTT. Residues: CASSLKFPSSGNTIYF.